This passage covers 27 T cell receptor beta chains from one sample sequenced in a study of response to subunit inactivated influenza vaccine. MiXCR, applied by TCRdb to the RT-PCR reads, yields one record per CDR3 protein. The sample gives approximately 490,000 distinct CDR3 sequences, approximately 7.7% of which show up once; about 12% is in the top ten. Sequenced here: PBMCs from blood, sampled about 24 months after vaccination. These receptors all come from a man aged 45 to 75 who received an inactivated influenza vaccine.

This clonotype was counted between two and nine times. The chain carries TRBV5-1 and TRBJ1-2, with TRBD1 identical over 10 bases. From germline, CDR1 is SGHRS and CDR2 YFSETQ. V lost 3 bases and J lost 5; bases outside the gene matches: 10. The CDR3 totals 16 residues. The CDR3 sequence: CASSSGYGQGEYGYTF. In DNA form, the CDR3 reads TGCGCCAGCAGCTCGGGATATGGACAGGGGGAGTATGGCTACACCTTC. Full variable domain (rest looked up from reference TRBV5-1 and TRBJ1-2): KAGVTQTPRYLIKTRGQQVTLSCSPISGHRSVSWYQQTPGQGLQFLFEYFSETQRNKGNFPGRFSGRQFSNSRSEMNVSTLELGDSALYLCASSSGYGQGEYGYTFGSGTRLTVV.

This clonotype occurred many times. This rearrangement joins TRBV10-3 to TRBJ2-1; D may be TRBD2 (5 bases). Trimming pared 4 bases from V and 7 bases from J, leaving 14 bases between. The V gene's germline CDR1 is ENHRY and CDR2 SYGVKD. The CDR3 totals 14 residues. CDR3 loop: CAISANREANEQFF. The CDR3 DNA reads TGTGCCATCAGTGCCAACCGGGAAGCAAATGAGCAGTTCTTC.

This clonotype came up a few times. The rearrangement uses TRBV3-1 and TRBJ2-1; tentative D call: TRBD2 (6 bases). The V gene's germline CDR1 is LGHDT and CDR2 YNNKEL (reference sequence). With 0 bases removed from V and 8 bases from J, the gap between germline ends came to 14 bases. The CDR3 sequence is 15 residues long. CDR3 amino acids: CASSQDSGPGYEQFF. DNA for the CDR3: TGTGCCAGCAGCCAAGATAGCGGTCCCGGCTATGAGCAGTTCTTC.

V and J are TRBV7-9 and TRBJ1-4; the match to TRBD1 covers 8 bases. The ends lost 5 bases at V and 2 bases at J; junction bases unmatched: 1. Germline CDR1 and CDR2: SEHNR and FQNEAQ (reference sequence). The CDR3 extends over 14 amino acids. The CDR3 spells CASSNRGTNEKLFF. The CDR3 DNA sequence: TGTGCCAGCAGCAACAGGGGGACTAATGAAAAACTGTTTTTT.

This clonotype was counted at least ten times. This sequence joins TRBV20-1 and TRBJ2-7; 11 bases line up with TRBD2. Germline CDR1 reads DFQATT; CDR2 reads SNEGSKA (reference sequence). This CDR3 contains 16 residues. In DNA, the CDR3 is TGCAGGGGGACTAGCGGACTCCCATTAGGCTCCTACGAGCAGTACTTC. Translating it yields CRGTSGLPLGSYEQYF.

This clonotype has ten or more counts. CDR3 residues: CASSGWGQSTNTGELFF. The CDR3 coding sequence is TGTGCCAGTAGTGGCTGGGGACAGAGCACAAACACCGGGGAGCTGTTTTTT. The chain joins TRBV19 to TRBJ2-2; 7 nucleotides line up with TRBD1. The germline V gene has CDR1 LNHDA and CDR2 SQIVND (reference sequence). This CDR3 region has 17 residues. Trimming cost V 5 bases and J 2 bases; bases outside gene matches: 11.

The J gene is TRBJ2-7, the V gene TRBV5-6; D gene uncertain. CDR3 length equals 14 residues. V lost 0 bases and J lost 2, with 9 bases in between. CDR1 and CDR2 (germline): SGHDT, YYEEEE. The CDR3 spells CASSLGASTYEQYF. The DNA of the CDR3 is TGTGCCAGCAGCTTGGGGGCCAGTACCTACGAGCAGTACTTC.

The chain combines TRBV15 with TRBJ1-5; a weak D match, TRBD1 (5 bases). Germline V gives CDR1 LNHNV, CDR2 YYDKDF (reference sequence). This CDR3 spans 15 amino acids. Between the trimmed V and J ends, which lost 0 bases and 3 bases, there was a span of 9 bases. CDR3 DNA: TGTGCCACCAGCAGAGAGGGACGGCACAATCAGCCCCAGCATTTT. This gives the protein CATSREGRHNQPQHF.

The rearrangement links TRBV5-1 to TRBJ1-2; D remains ambiguous. The germline V and J ends were trimmed by 4 bases and 1 base, with 11 bases remaining between them. This CDR3 region has 14 residues. Per the germline V gene, CDR1 is SGHRS and CDR2 is YFSETQ. CDR3 sequence: CASSPEGLNYGYTF. DNA for the CDR3: TGCGCCAGCAGCCCCGAAGGGCTTAACTATGGCTACACCTTC.

This clonotype has just a few counts. This sequence joins TRBV5-5 and TRBJ2-2, with D perhaps TRBD1 (6 bases). Looked up from germline, CDR1 is SGHKS and CDR2 is YYEKEE (reference sequence). V lost 4 bases, J lost 9 bases, and 13 bases lay in between. The CDR3 is made up of 13 amino acids. CDR3 DNA sequence: TGTGCCAGCAGCCCTTGGGGGCCGAGGGAGCTGTTTTTT. It encodes CASSPWGPRELFF. The full variable domain, rest sourced from reference TRBV5-5 and TRBJ2-2, is DAGVTQSPTHLIKTRGQQVTLRCSPISGHKSVSWYQQVLGQGPQFIFQYYEKEERGRGNFPDRFSARQFPNYSSELNVNALLLGDSALYLCASSPWGPRELFFGEGSRLTVL.

J is TRBJ1-5 and V is TRBV12-3 or TRBV12-4; D is uncertain. The CDR3 has 13 residues. The V and J ends lost 1 base and 10 bases respectively, with 11 bases between them. The CDR3 DNA follows: TGTGCCAGCAGTTTAGGCAGAATGGAACCCCAGCATTTT. Translated: CASSLGRMEPQHF.

This chain connects TRBV6-1 to TRBJ2-2; TRBD1 or TRBD2 may be the D gene (6 bases each). Germline V gives CDR1 MNHNS, CDR2 SASEGT. This CDR3 has 16 amino acids. Trimming pared 5 bases from V and 1 base from J, leaving 14 bases between. CDR3 DNA: TGTGCCAGCAGTAAAAACAGGGACTGGAACACCGGGGAGCTGTTTTTT. Encoded protein: CASSKNRDWNTGELFF.

The chain has TRBV7-9 and TRBJ2-7, with D unresolved. V lost 8 bases to trimming and J lost 3 bases, with 20 bases between them. Germline loops: CDR1 SEHNR, CDR2 FQNEAQ (reference sequence). The CDR3 extends over 15 amino acids. The CDR3 DNA sequence: TGTGCCAGCTTCCCCGAGGACCAAAACGACTACGAGCAGTACTTC. Translating gives CASFPEDQNDYEQYF.

This clonotype has a handful of counts. The chain couples TRBV20-1 to TRBJ2-5; a possible D gene is TRBD2 (6 bases). V lost 2 bases and J 0 bases, leaving 19 bases between the germline ends. Germline values: CDR1 DFQATT, CDR2 SNEGSKA (reference sequence). The CDR3 has 17 residues. In nucleotides, the CDR3 is TGCAGTGCTAGAAAGAACCGGGAGTTGCTGTACCAAGAGACCCAGTACTTC. Its protein product is CSARKNRELLYQETQYF.

V is TRBV6-5 and J is TRBJ2-7; perhaps D is TRBD1 or TRBD2 (6 bases each). Trimming removed 2 bases at V and 0 bases at J, with 11 bases between. CDR1 is MNHEY and CDR2 is SVGAGI in the germline V gene. The CDR3 extends over 15 amino acids. CDR3 protein: CASSYNGGPSYEQYF. The DNA for the CDR3 is TGTGCCAGCAGTTACAATGGGGGGCCCTCCTACGAGCAGTACTTC.

This clonotype was seen a few times. The V gene is TRBV12-3 or TRBV12-4, the J gene TRBJ2-7; D possibly corresponds to TRBD2 (7 bases). Trimming took 3 bases from V and 5 from J, leaving 14 bases between them. The CDR3 consists of 14 residues. CDR3 amino acids: CASSFGGAGDEQYF. In nucleotides, the CDR3 is TGTGCCAGCAGTTTTGGGGGGGCCGGGGACGAGCAGTACTTC.

In its sample, this clonotype was seen a few times. The chain recombines TRBV13 with TRBJ1-2; D is unclear. Germline lookup yields CDR1 PRHDT and CDR2 FYEKMQ (reference sequence). V lost 1 base to trimming and J lost 6 bases, with 9 bases between them. The CDR3 loop spans 13 amino acids. For the CDR3, the DNA is TGTGCCAGCAGCTTAGTCCCCGGAGATGGCTACACCTTC. Translated: CASSLVPGDGYTF. Filled out from reference TRBV13 and TRBJ1-2, the complete variable domain reads AAGVIQSPRHLIKEKRETATLKCYPIPRHDTVYWYQQGPGQDPQFLISFYEKMQSDKGSIPDRFSAQQFSDYHSELNMSSLELGDSALYFCASSLVPGDGYTFGSGTRLTVV.

This clonotype was detected many times. This chain links TRBV10-3 with TRBJ2-3, with 9 nucleotides matching TRBD2. J was trimmed by 0 bases and V by 7 bases; bases with no gene match: 2. Germline-derived CDR1 and CDR2 are ENHRY and SYGVKD. The CDR3 has 14 amino acids. The CDR3 sequence is CAIKTSGSTDTQYF. The CDR3 DNA sequence: TGTGCCATCAAAACTAGCGGGAGCACAGATACGCAGTATTTT.

This clonotype showed up many times. The V and J genes are TRBV28 and TRBJ1-5, with 10 bases fitting TRBD1. V was pared by 5 bases and J by 7 bases, with 11 bases of the junction left unmatched. The V gene's germline CDR1 is MDHEN and CDR2 SYDVKM. CDR3 length: 16 residues. CDR3 bases: TGTGCCAGCAGTAGGGACAGGGGCGCCTCGGGGCAGCCCCAGCATTTT. It translates to CASSRDRGASGQPQHF.

The V gene is TRBV9, the J gene TRBJ1-4; no definite D call. Germline CDR1 and CDR2: SGDLS and YYNGEE. V shed 0 bases and J shed 5 bases, with 17 bases lying between them. This CDR3 has 17 amino acids. The CDR3 sequence is CASSVGSPATLNEKLFF. CDR3 nucleotide sequence: TGTGCCAGCAGCGTAGGTAGCCCGGCAACCTTAAATGAAAAACTGTTTTTT. The full variable domain, rest sourced from reference TRBV9 and TRBJ1-4, is DSGVTQTPKHLITATGQRVTLRCSPRSGDLSVYWYQQSLDQGLQFLIQYYNGEERAKGNILERFSAQQFPDLHSELNLSSLELGDSALYFCASSVGSPATLNEKLFFGSGTQLSVL.

This clonotype was seen many times. The chain carries TRBV7-2 and TRBJ2-7; TRBD1 is a possible D gene (6 bases). Looked up from germline, CDR1 is SGHTA and CDR2 is FQGNSA. This CDR3 contains 13 residues. Deletions cut 4 bases from V and 4 bases from J, with 11 bases between. The CDR3 region is CASSWDNSYEQYF. CDR3 nucleotides: TGTGCCAGCAGCTGGGACAACAGTTACGAGCAGTACTTC.

This clonotype was found many times. The rearrangement uses TRBV27 and TRBJ2-3, with D unresolved. The CDR3 totals 15 residues. Looked up from germline, CDR1 is MNHEY and CDR2 is SMNVEV (reference sequence). Between the trimmed V and J ends, which lost 4 bases and 5 bases, there was a span of 16 bases. This CDR3 is CASSSLSPALDTQYF. The CDR3 bases are TGTGCCAGCAGTTCCCTGAGCCCGGCGCTAGATACGCAGTATTTT.

The chain is built from TRBV19 and TRBJ1-1, with TRBD1 as a possible D gene (5 bases). The V end lost 5 bases, the J end lost 6 bases, and 10 bases lay between the germline ends. This CDR3 spans 12 amino acids. Germline-derived CDR1 and CDR2 are LNHDA and SQIVND (reference sequence). The CDR3 loop reads CASSGGVPEAFF. The DNA of the CDR3 is TGTGCCAGTAGTGGGGGGGTCCCTGAAGCTTTCTTT.

The chain combines TRBV4-2 with TRBJ2-7; D unclear. V dropped 0 bases and J dropped 2 bases, with 11 bases sitting between them. Germline lookup yields CDR1 LGHNA and CDR2 YNFKEQ. The CDR3 is made up of 15 amino acids. The CDR3 loop is CASSQDLQATYEQYF. The CDR3 bases are TGTGCCAGCAGCCAAGATTTACAAGCTACCTACGAGCAGTACTTC.

This clonotype has a handful of counts. The genes are TRBV29-1 and TRBJ1-2; 7 positions match TRBD1. This CDR3 is 18 amino acids long. J gave up 1 base and V 0 bases, and 14 bases lay outside the gene matches. Germline lookup yields CDR1 SQVTM and CDR2 ANQGSEA. This CDR3 is CSVEDPPTGLQHNYGYTF. CDR3 DNA sequence: TGCAGCGTTGAAGATCCCCCGACAGGGTTACAACATAACTATGGCTACACCTTC.

This rearrangement joins TRBV6-5 to TRBJ2-7; unclear D gene. Trimming took off 2 bases at V and 2 bases at J, with 7 bases between the two ends. The CDR3 has 13 amino acids. Germline assignment: CDR1 MNHEY and CDR2 SVGAGI. The CDR3 nucleotides are TGTGCCAGCAGTTACAGGGAACCCTACGAGCAGTACTTC. Translating it yields CASSYREPYEQYF.

This clonotype was detected a few times. This chain uses TRBV6-5 with TRBJ2-3; a possible D gene is TRBD2 (6 bases). From germline, CDR1 is MNHEY and CDR2 SVGAGI. The V end was cut by 2 bases, the J end by 3 bases, with 15 bases between. CDR3 length: 16 residues. In nucleotides, the CDR3 is TGTGCCAGCAGTTACGCTGTCGGGAGAAGAACAGATACGCAGTATTTT. The encoded protein is CASSYAVGRRTDTQYF.